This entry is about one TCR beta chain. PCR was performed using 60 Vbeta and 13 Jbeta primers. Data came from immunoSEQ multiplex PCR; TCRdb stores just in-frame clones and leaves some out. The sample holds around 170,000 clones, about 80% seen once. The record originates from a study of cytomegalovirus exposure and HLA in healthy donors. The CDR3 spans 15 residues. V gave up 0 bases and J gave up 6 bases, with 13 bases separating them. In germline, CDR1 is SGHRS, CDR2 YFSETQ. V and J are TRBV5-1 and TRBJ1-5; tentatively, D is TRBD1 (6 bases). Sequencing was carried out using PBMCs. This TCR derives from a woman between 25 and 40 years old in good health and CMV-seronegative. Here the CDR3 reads CASSLDLSGAQPQHF. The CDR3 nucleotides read TGCGCCAGCAGCTTGGACCTTTCAGGGGCTCAGCCCCAGCATTTT.